One and the same sample provided the 28 T cell receptor beta chains below, sequenced in a study of T cells in tumors and immune-related adverse events. Repertoires were generated with immunoSEQ multiplex PCR, while TCRdb's copy carries only in-frame clones and drops some. The repertoire holds fewer than 25,000 clones, with 80% to 95% as singletons. The sample consisted of lymph node tissue, taken from a patient treated with anti-PD-1 therapy. The receptors derive from a female donor with metastatic renal cell carcinoma.

CDR3 sequence reads: CASSFTGEYETQYF. CDR3 sequence (DNA): TGCGCCAGCAGCTTTACCGGGGAATATGAGACCCAGTACTTC. The chain is built from TRBV5-1 and TRBJ2-5; TRBD2 is a possible D gene (5 bases). Deletions cut 2 bases from V and 5 bases from J, with 13 bases between. Germline lookup yields CDR1 SGHRS and CDR2 YFSETQ. There are 14 residues in the CDR3.

This rearrangement joins TRBV5-4 to TRBJ2-7; weak D call: TRBD1 (6 bases). Germline V gene data show CDR1 as SGHNT and CDR2 as YYREEE (reference sequence). This CDR3 has 16 amino acids. V shed 4 bases and J shed 1 base, with 18 bases lying between them. The CDR3 spells CASSLAGTLGSYEQYF. CDR3 DNA sequence: TGTGCCAGCAGCCTAGCCGGGACACTTGGGTCCTACGAGCAGTACTTC.

The chain uses TRBV4-2 and TRBJ1-2; D remains ambiguous. Trimming removed 4 bases from V and 4 bases from J, with 13 bases in between. The CDR3 has 14 residues. The germline gives CDR1 LGHNA, CDR2 YNFKEQ. The CDR3 nucleotides are TGTGCCAGCAGCCCCAGCTCGGGGTTCTATGGCTACACCTTC. Encoded protein: CASSPSSGFYGYTF.

The V gene is TRBV12-5, the J gene TRBJ2-3; 14 bases fit TRBD2. Germline values: CDR1 LGHNT, CDR2 FRNRAP. Germline trimming cut 8 bases from V and 3 bases from J; bases unmatched to any gene: 7. The CDR3 sequence is 16 residues long. Here the CDR3 reads CASSRGLAGGTDTQYF. The CDR3 DNA is TGTGCTAGTTCCCGCGGACTAGCGGGGGGTACAGATACGCAGTATTTT.

The chain is built from TRBV19 and TRBJ2-7; no clear D. The V gene lost 5 bases and the J gene lost 0 bases, with 8 bases spanning the gap. The CDR3 sequence is 13 residues long. Germline V lookup: CDR1 LNHDA, CDR2 SQIVND (reference sequence). The CDR3 region is CASSFPGSYEQYF. CDR3 nucleotides: TGTGCCAGTAGTTTTCCAGGCTCCTACGAGCAGTACTTC.

V gene TRBV7-9 combines with J gene TRBJ2-7; D perhaps matches TRBD1 (5 bases). The germline gives CDR1 SEHNR, CDR2 FQNEAQ (reference sequence). V lost 5 bases to trimming and J lost 0 bases, with 20 bases between them. CDR3 size: 17 residues. DNA for the CDR3: TGTGCCAGCAGCAAAAGAAGGGGTTCGCTGAGCTCCTACGAGCAGTACTTC. Protein product: CASSKRRGSLSSYEQYF.

The rearrangement joins TRBV5-1 to TRBJ2-5; 9 nucleotides agree with TRBD2. The germline V gene has CDR1 SGHRS and CDR2 YFSETQ. This CDR3 contains 13 residues. J was trimmed by 0 bases and V by 7 bases; bases with no gene match: 1. CDR3 sequence (DNA): TGCGCCAGCGCGGGAGGGTACCAAGAGACCCAGTACTTC. It codes for CASAGGYQETQYF.

The J gene is TRBJ1-5, the V gene TRBV4-1; D unresolved. This CDR3 is built from 14 residues. Germline values: CDR1 MGHRA, CDR2 YSYEKL. V was clipped by 0 bases and J by 0 bases, with 3 bases between them. The CDR3 DNA reads TGCGCCAGCAGCCAAGAGTATAGCAATCAGCCCCAGCATTTT. As protein: CASSQEYSNQPQHF.

The V call is TRBV30, the J call TRBJ1-4; maybe TRBD1 (6 bases). The CDR3 totals 13 residues. Germline CDR1 GTSNPN, CDR2 SVGIG (reference sequence). Between the trimmed V and J ends, which lost 5 bases and 6 bases, there was a span of 13 bases. CDR3 in amino acids: CAWARDTDEKLFF. The CDR3 DNA sequence: TGTGCCTGGGCACGGGACACCGATGAAAAACTGTTTTTT.

This clone was counted once. This chain connects TRBV5-4 to TRBJ2-7; 16 bases map to TRBD2. Germline V gives CDR1 SGHNT, CDR2 YYREEE (reference sequence). Germline trimming cut 4 bases from V and 6 bases from J; bases unmatched to any gene: 7. This CDR3 has 16 amino acids. The CDR3 region is CASSTGLAGGLSEQYF. CDR3 DNA sequence: TGTGCCAGCAGCACGGGACTAGCGGGGGGGCTGTCCGAGCAGTACTTC.

V and J are TRBV4-3 and TRBJ1-4; D not resolved. The V end was cut by 0 bases, the J end by 7 bases, with 9 bases between. The length of the CDR3 is 14 residues. Germline V lookup: CDR1 LGHNA, CDR2 YSLEER. CDR3 nucleotide sequence: TGCGCCAGCAGCCAAGATTACCGGGGTGAAAAACTGTTTTTT. Protein product: CASSQDYRGEKLFF.

The chain is built from TRBV19 and TRBJ2-7, with TRBD1 matching over 9 bases. The V gene's germline CDR1 is LNHDA and CDR2 SQIVND (reference sequence). Trimming cost V 6 bases and J 7 bases; bases outside gene matches: 13. The CDR3 spans 15 residues. The DNA of the CDR3 is TGTGCCAGTAGGTCTCTAGGACAGGGGCGGTTGGAGCAGTACTTC. Protein: CASRSLGQGRLEQYF.

The J gene is TRBJ1-2, the V gene TRBV30, with TRBD1 matching 7 bases. The germline V gene encodes CDR1 GTSNPN and CDR2 SVGIG (reference sequence). V was clipped by 0 bases and J by 9 bases; unmatched bases: 4. This CDR3 is built from 12 residues. The CDR3 loop reads CAWSVGTASYTF. CDR3 bases: TGTGCCTGGAGTGTTGGGACAGCCAGCTACACCTTC.

The chain employs TRBV10-3 and TRBJ2-3, with D possibly being TRBD2 (6 bases). Germline V CDR1 and CDR2: ENHRY, SYGVKD. V was pared by 6 bases and J by 1 base, with 14 bases between. The CDR3 spans 15 residues. The CDR3 nucleotides read TGTGCCATCAGCCCAGGACTATCCCGCACAGATACGCAGTATTTT. Translating gives CAISPGLSRTDTQYF.

The chain is built from TRBV19 and TRBJ1-4; D not certain. Trimming cost V 3 bases and J 1 base, with 12 bases left between them. CDR1 is LNHDA and CDR2 is SQIVND in the germline V gene (reference sequence). This CDR3 has 16 amino acids. CDR3 loop: CASSIGVRVTNEKLFF. The DNA of the CDR3 is TGTGCCAGTAGTATTGGGGTTAGAGTAACTAATGAAAAACTGTTTTTT.

The CDR3 spells CASSLTRYGYTF. The CDR3 DNA sequence: TGTGCCAGCAGCTTGACAAGATATGGCTACACCTTC. The chain combines TRBV5-6 with TRBJ1-2; D unresolved. Germline-derived CDR1 and CDR2 are SGHDT and YYEEEE. Trimming left V 1 base short and J 5 bases short, with 6 bases between. The CDR3 consists of 12 residues.

In this sample, this clone turned up once. This sequence joins TRBV4-1 and TRBJ2-5; D gene ambiguous. This CDR3 has 14 residues. Between the trimmed V and J ends, which lost 1 base and 2 bases, there was a span of 8 bases. CDR1 and CDR2 (germline): MGHRA, YSYEKL. The CDR3 nucleotides read TGCGCCAGCAGCCAAGTCGGTGGGCAAGAGACCCAGTACTTC. Its translation is CASSQVGGQETQYF.

This chain links TRBV6-6 with TRBJ2-5, with 8 bases aligning to TRBD1. This CDR3 region has 13 residues. The V gene's germline CDR1 is MNHNY and CDR2 SVGAGI (reference sequence). Trimming at V came to 10 bases and at J to 3 bases, leaving 7 bases not matched to a gene. CDR3 nucleotide sequence: TGTGCCACCGAGGACAGGGCCAAAGAGACCCAGTACTTC. This codes for CATEDRAKETQYF.

The chain couples TRBV6-1 to TRBJ1-5; D might be TRBD1 (5 bases). V was clipped by 3 bases and J by 0 bases, with 6 bases between them. Germline CDR1 is MNHNS and CDR2 is SASEGT. The CDR3 extends over 14 amino acids. As DNA, the CDR3 is TGTGCCAGCAGTGATCAGGGTAGCAATCAGCCCCAGCATTTT. Its protein product is CASSDQGSNQPQHF.

The chain combines TRBV30 with TRBJ1-4; 8 bases are shared with TRBD1. In germline, CDR1 is GTSNPN, CDR2 SVGIG (reference sequence). The trim removed 3 bases at V and 5 bases at J, leaving 5 bases unmatched. The CDR3 sequence is 14 residues long. The CDR3, as DNA: TGTGCCTGGAGGGCCGGGACAGGCAATGAAAAACTGTTTTTT. This encodes CAWRAGTGNEKLFF.

The rearrangement links TRBV20-1 to TRBJ1-1; D is unclear. Germline CDR1 is DFQATT and CDR2 is SNEGSKA (reference sequence). The V gene lost 3 bases and the J gene lost 1 base, with 3 bases spanning the gap. The CDR3 spans 11 residues. The CDR3: CSARGNTEAFF. The CDR3 DNA sequence: TGCAGTGCTAGGGGGAACACTGAAGCTTTCTTT.

The chain has TRBV7-2 and TRBJ1-2, with TRBD1 matching over 8 bases. Germline values: CDR1 SGHTA, CDR2 FQGNSA. CDR3 length: 16 amino acids. The ends lost 5 bases at V and 8 bases at J; junction bases unmatched: 16. In DNA, the CDR3 is TGTGCCAGCAGCCCTCCATCGGGCAGGGGGCACGGGGGCTACACCTTC. This translates into CASSPPSGRGHGGYTF.

The chain recombines TRBV5-4 with TRBJ2-7, with 7 bases identical to TRBD1. CDR1 and CDR2 (germline): SGHNT, YYREEE (reference sequence). The CDR3 covers 15 residues. Trimming removed 4 bases from V and 2 bases from J; junction bases left unmatched: 9. The CDR3 protein is CASSVPDRVPYEQYF. Here the CDR3 DNA reads TGTGCCAGCAGCGTGCCTGACAGGGTACCCTACGAGCAGTACTTC.

The CDR3 is CASSPGTDTQYF. CDR3 in DNA: TGTGCCAGCAGCCCGGGTACAGATACGCAGTATTTT. The genes are TRBV7-2 and TRBJ2-3; D call uncertain. Germline V lookup: CDR1 SGHTA, CDR2 FQGNSA. V lost 5 bases and J lost 3, with 6 bases in between. The CDR3 sequence is 12 residues long.

The V and J genes are TRBV7-9 and TRBJ1-5; D possibly corresponds to TRBD1 (5 bases). Trimming took off 6 bases at V and 3 bases at J, with 15 bases between the two ends. The CDR3 has 15 amino acids. CDR1 is SEHNR and CDR2 is FQNEAQ in the germline V gene (reference sequence). CDR3 DNA: TGTGCCAGCAGGTCGGATGGGGGGAACAATCAGCCCCAGCATTTT. It specifies CASRSDGGNNQPQHF.

The chain combines TRBV6-5 with TRBJ1-2, with D tentatively TRBD1 (5 bases). V was trimmed by 3 bases and J by 4 bases, leaving 12 bases between them. Germline V gives CDR1 MNHEY, CDR2 SVGAGI. The CDR3 has 14 amino acids. The CDR3 bases are TGTGCCAGCAGTTATGGGCAGGGCCTCTATGGCTACACCTTC. Translating gives CASSYGQGLYGYTF.

This chain uses TRBV11-2 with TRBJ2-3; D remains ambiguous. Trimming cost V 3 bases and J 5 bases, with 6 bases left between them. There are 12 residues in the CDR3. The germline CDR1 and CDR2 sequences are SGHAT and FQNNGV. This CDR3 reads CASSFSKDTQYF. Written as DNA, the CDR3 is TGTGCCAGCAGCTTTAGTAAAGATACGCAGTATTTT.

The genes are TRBV10-3 and TRBJ2-7; the D is unclear. Trimming removed 0 bases at V and 0 bases at J, with 9 bases between. This CDR3 is built from 15 residues. Germline loops: CDR1 ENHRY, CDR2 SYGVKD. The CDR3 nucleotides are TGTGCCATCAGTGAGTCTAGGGCAGGCTCCTACGAGCAGTACTTC. It encodes CAISESRAGSYEQYF.